Listed below are T cell receptor beta chains from one sample, sequenced in a study of vaccination and CD4 T cells after COVID-19. The antigens for these receptors are not known. TCRdb analysed the PCR reads with MiXCR anew, one entry per CDR3 protein. The data contain 20,000 to 25,000 distinct CDR3 sequences, about 68% of them singletons. Sequenced input: CD4+ T cells from blood, cultured in vitro. Receptor source: a human donor who had recovered from COVID-19. The CDR3 runs from the conserved cysteine through the conserved F or W. A D gene is named only where the DNA matches it firmly. The size field is filled for only some rows; it gives once, few, many or a size class.

d_gene	v_gene	abundance	j_gene	CDR3aa	CDR3nt
TRBD1	TRBV7-2	NA	TRBJ2-6	CASSLDGTGVGANVLTF	TGTGCCAGCAGCTTAGATGGGACAGGGGTCGGGGCCAACGTCCTGACTTTC
NA	TRBV4-3	NA	TRBJ1-5	CASSQELGRDQPQHF	TGCGCCAGCAGCCAAGAATTGGGCAGAGATCAGCCCCAGCATTTT
TRBD1	TRBV7-2	NA	TRBJ1-3	CASSSSDRRPSGNTIYF	TGTGCCAGCAGCTCATCGGACAGGCGGCCGAGTGGAAACACCATATATTTT
TRBD1	TRBV20-1	few	TRBJ1-3	CRGQGAQERNTIYF	TGCAGGGGACAGGGGGCGCAGGAACGCAACACCATATATTTT
NA	TRBV11-2	NA	TRBJ2-2	CASSLDRGAGELFF	TGTGCCAGCAGCTTAGACAGGGGGGCCGGGGAGCTGTTTTTT
NA	TRBV5-8	few	TRBJ1-6	CASSFIRMSSYNSPLHF	TGTGCCAGCAGCTTTATCAGAATGAGCTCCTATAATTCACCCCTCCACTTT
NA	TRBV6-2/TRBV6-3	NA	TRBJ1-1	CASSTSGDTEAFF	TGTGCCAGCAGTACGTCCGGTGACACTGAAGCTTTCTTT
NA	TRBV10-2	few	TRBJ2-2	CASSEGDSLNTGELFF	TGCGCCAGCAGTGAAGGGGATAGCCTGAACACCGGGGAGCTGTTTTTT
NA	TRBV27	NA	TRBJ1-6	CASSSPGVGGNSPLHF	TGTGCCAGCAGTTCACCTGGAGTAGGGGGTAATTCACCCCTCCACTTT
TRBD2	TRBV6-1	NA	TRBJ2-3	CASSDRLAGVGTQYF	TGTGCCAGCAGTGACCGACTAGCGGGAGTAGGTACGCAGTATTTT
NA	TRBV7-9	NA	TRBJ2-2	CASSLAGFTGELFF	TGTGCCAGCAGCTTAGCGGGCTTCACCGGGGAGCTGTTTTTT
TRBD1	TRBV18	NA	TRBJ1-2	CASSHPTGKDYGYTF	TGTGCCAGCTCACACCCGACAGGGAAGGACTATGGCTACACCTTC
NA	TRBV19	NA	TRBJ1-5	CASHPVGNSNQPQHF	TGTGCCAGCCACCCCGTCGGGAATAGCAATCAGCCCCAGCATTTT
TRBD1	TRBV2	NA	TRBJ1-1	CASSVRQGYTEAFF	TGTGCCAGCAGTGTCCGACAGGGTTACACTGAAGCTTTCTTT
NA	TRBV20-1	NA	TRBJ2-7	CSARFPQGLHEQYF	TGCAGTGCTAGATTTCCTCAGGGGTTGCACGAGCAGTACTTC
NA	TRBV6-2/TRBV6-3	once	TRBJ1-1	CASSPGFEAFF	TGTGCCAGCAGTCCAGGGTTTGAAGCTTTCTTT
NA	TRBV6-1	NA	TRBJ2-7	CASSLYYEQYF	TGTGCCAGCAGCCTTTACTACGAGCAGTACTTC
NA	TRBV11-2	NA	TRBJ1-6	CASSLSRRANSPLHF	TGTGCCAGCAGCTTATCCCGCAGGGCGAATTCACCCCTCCACTTT
NA	TRBV21-1	NA	TRBJ1-6	CASSKVGGQLEYSPLHF	TGTGCCAGCAGCAAAGTGGGGGGGCAGTTGGAATATTCACCCCTCCACTTT
TRBD1	TRBV24-1	few	TRBJ2-5	CATSDLGQEQETQYF	TGTGCCACCAGTGATTTAGGACAGGAGCAAGAGACCCAGTACTTC
TRBD2	TRBV7-8	NA	TRBJ2-5	CASRPSGARQETQYF	TGTGCCAGTCGACCTAGCGGAGCCCGCCAAGAGACCCAGTACTTC
NA	TRBV5-4	NA	TRBJ2-7	CASSLDRYEQYF	TGTGCCAGCAGCTTGGACCGCTACGAGCAGTACTTC
NA	TRBV6-2/TRBV6-3	NA	TRBJ1-1	CASSDSNRPEAFF	TGTGCCAGCAGCGACAGCAACAGGCCTGAAGCTTTCTTT
NA	TRBV7-9	NA	TRBJ1-1	CASSFRQKNAEAFF	TGTGCCAGCAGCTTTAGACAGAAGAACGCTGAAGCTTTCTTT
NA	TRBV24-1	NA	TRBJ2-2	CATSDRDGNSNTGELFF	TGTGCCACCAGTGATCGGGACGGGAACTCGAACACCGGGGAGCTGTTTTTT
NA	TRBV6-5	NA	TRBJ1-1	CASSYDWRVTEAFF	TGTGCCAGCAGTTACGATTGGAGGGTCACTGAAGCTTTCTTT
TRBD1	TRBV25-1	NA	TRBJ1-1	CASSRTGNTEAFF	TGTGCCAGCTCAAGGACAGGGAACACTGAAGCTTTCTTT
TRBD1	TRBV6-1	NA	TRBJ2-7	CASTKGGWGQLPYSSYEQYF	TGTGCCAGCACCAAGGGTGGATGGGGACAGCTCCCATACAGCTCCTACGAGCAGTACTTC
NA	TRBV7-2	NA	TRBJ1-5	CASSLGVALSNQPQHF	TGTGCCAGCAGCTTAGGGGTCGCCCTTAGCAATCAGCCCCAGCATTTT
NA	TRBV20-1	NA	TRBJ1-1	CSARFRGVNTEAFF	TGCAGTGCTAGATTTCGAGGGGTTAACACTGAAGCTTTCTTT
TRBD2	TRBV12-5	NA	TRBJ2-1	CASGSGAGVTGEQFF	TGTGCTAGTGGTTCCGGAGCGGGGGTTACGGGTGAGCAGTTCTTC
TRBD1	TRBV20-1	NA	TRBJ1-2	CSASGQVFYGYTF	TGCAGTGCTTCGGGACAGGTATTCTATGGCTACACCTTC
TRBD2	TRBV12-3/TRBV12-4	NA	TRBJ2-1	CASSLAGGRSNEQFF	TGTGCCAGCAGTTTGGCGGGAGGGCGAAGCAATGAGCAGTTCTTC
TRBD2	TRBV20-1	NA	TRBJ2-5	CSAGTTQETQYF	TGCAGTGCTGGGACTACCCAAGAGACCCAGTACTTC
NA	TRBV4-2	NA	TRBJ1-5	CASSQARFQPQHF	TGTGCCAGCAGCCAAGCTCGTTTCCAGCCCCAGCATTTT
TRBD1	TRBV20-1	NA	TRBJ2-7	CSASGTGQGAREQYF	TGCAGTGCTAGCGGGACGGGACAGGGGGCTCGGGAGCAGTACTTC
NA	TRBV2	NA	TRBJ1-5	CASRKRGLERNQPQHF	TGTGCCAGCAGAAAACGGGGGTTGGAGAGAAATCAGCCCCAGCATTTT
NA	TRBV20-1	once	TRBJ2-3	CSAGGQGLTTDTQYF	TGCAGTGCTGGCGGACAGGGACTAACCACAGATACGCAGTATTTT
TRBD1	TRBV6-1	few	TRBJ1-2	CASSTRGQGYYGYTF	TGTGCCAGCAGTACCCGAGGACAGGGGTACTATGGCTACACCTTC
NA	TRBV6-1	NA	TRBJ2-7	CATGRGQNNEQYF	TGTGCCACCGGTAGGGGTCAAAACAACGAGCAGTACTTC
NA	TRBV7-8	NA	TRBJ2-1	CASRLRGHSYNEQFF	TGTGCCAGCAGACTGCGAGGACACTCCTACAATGAGCAGTTCTTC
NA	TRBV20-1	NA	TRBJ1-2	CSASTSTPSNYGYTF	TGCAGTGCTAGTACTTCCACACCTTCAAACTATGGCTACACCTTC
NA	TRBV7-6	NA	TRBJ1-5	CASSLGPSNQPQHF	TGTGCCAGCAGCTTAGGCCCCAGCAATCAGCCCCAGCATTTT
NA	TRBV21-1	NA	TRBJ2-2	CASSLRGGPNTGELFF	TGTGCCAGCAGCCTGAGAGGTGGGCCAAACACCGGGGAGCTGTTTTTT
NA	TRBV4-2	NA	TRBJ2-2	CASSQDLAGDTNTGELFF	TGTGCCAGCAGCCAAGATTTGGCAGGGGATACGAACACCGGGGAGCTGTTTTTT
NA	TRBV20-1	NA	TRBJ2-1	CSATRQALTSYNEQFF	TGCAGTGCTACCCGCCAGGCCCTAACCTCCTACAATGAGCAGTTCTTC
NA	TRBV7-6	few	TRBJ2-2	CASSLTAGIGELFF	TGTGCCAGCAGCTTAACCGCAGGGATCGGGGAGCTGTTTTTT
TRBD1	TRBV7-3	once	TRBJ2-2	CASSPSRDRATGELFF	TGTGCCAGCAGCCCCTCCCGGGACAGGGCGACCGGGGAGCTGTTTTTT
TRBD2	TRBV2	NA	TRBJ2-7	CASSGTSGWSGFHEQYF	TGTGCCAGCAGTGGGACTAGCGGGTGGTCTGGGTTCCACGAGCAGTACTTC
NA	TRBV19	few	TRBJ1-2	CASSIQQDSYYGYTF	TGTGCCAGTAGTATCCAACAGGACAGCTACTATGGCTACACCTTC